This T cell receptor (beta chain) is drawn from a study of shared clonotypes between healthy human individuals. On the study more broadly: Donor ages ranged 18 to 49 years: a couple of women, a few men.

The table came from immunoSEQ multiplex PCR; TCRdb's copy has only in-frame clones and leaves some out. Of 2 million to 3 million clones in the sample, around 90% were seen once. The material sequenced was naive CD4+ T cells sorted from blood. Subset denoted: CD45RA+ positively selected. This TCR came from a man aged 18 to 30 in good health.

The CDR3 spells CASSQGNTIYF. CDR3 in DNA: TGTGCCAGCAGCCAAGGAAACACCATATATTTT. V and J are TRBV14 and TRBJ1-3, with no clear D. Germline CDR1 reads SGHDN; CDR2 reads FVKESK. This CDR3 is built from 11 residues. Trimming stripped 1 base from V and 5 bases from J, with 0 bases between. Together with reference TRBV14 and TRBJ1-3, the CDR3 gives the full variable domain: EAGVTQFPSHSVIEKGQTVTLRCDPISGHDNLYWYRRVMGKEIKFLLHFVKESKQDESGMPNNRFLAERTGGTYSTLKVQPAELEDSGVYFCASSQGNTIYFGEGSWLTVV.